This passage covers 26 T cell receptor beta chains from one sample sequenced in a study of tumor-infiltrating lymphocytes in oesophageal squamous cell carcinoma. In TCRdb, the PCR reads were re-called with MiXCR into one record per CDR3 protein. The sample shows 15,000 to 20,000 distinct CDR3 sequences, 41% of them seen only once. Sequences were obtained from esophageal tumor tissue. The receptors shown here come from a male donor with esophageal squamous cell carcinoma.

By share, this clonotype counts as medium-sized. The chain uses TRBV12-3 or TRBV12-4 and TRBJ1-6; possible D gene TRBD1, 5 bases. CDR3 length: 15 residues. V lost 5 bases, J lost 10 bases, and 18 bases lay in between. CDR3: CASSLAGTIRSPLHF. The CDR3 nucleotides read TGTGCCAGCAGTCTCGCCGGGACCATAAGGTCACCCCTCCACTTT.

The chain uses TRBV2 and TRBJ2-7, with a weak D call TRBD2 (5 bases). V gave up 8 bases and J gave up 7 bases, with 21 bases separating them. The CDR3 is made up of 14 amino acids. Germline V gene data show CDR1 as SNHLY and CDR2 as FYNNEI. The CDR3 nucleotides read TGTGCCAGCGTGGGGAAGCGGAGCTACAATGAGCAGTACTTC. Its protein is CASVGKRSYNEQYF.

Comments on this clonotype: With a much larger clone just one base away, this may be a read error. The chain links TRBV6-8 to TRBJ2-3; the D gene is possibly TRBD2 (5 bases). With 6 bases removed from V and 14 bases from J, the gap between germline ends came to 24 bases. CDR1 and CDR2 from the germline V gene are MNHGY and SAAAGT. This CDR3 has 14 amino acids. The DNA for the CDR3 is TGTGCCAGCAGCCGGGATGGGATCACCGGGGAGCTGTATTTT. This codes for CASSRDGITGELYF.

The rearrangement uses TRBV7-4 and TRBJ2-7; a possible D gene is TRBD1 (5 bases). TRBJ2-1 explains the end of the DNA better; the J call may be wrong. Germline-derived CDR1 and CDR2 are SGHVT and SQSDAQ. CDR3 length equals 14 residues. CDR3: CASSPQVDGNEQFF. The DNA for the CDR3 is TGTGCCAGCAGCCCACAGGTTGACGGCAATGAGCAGTTCTTC.

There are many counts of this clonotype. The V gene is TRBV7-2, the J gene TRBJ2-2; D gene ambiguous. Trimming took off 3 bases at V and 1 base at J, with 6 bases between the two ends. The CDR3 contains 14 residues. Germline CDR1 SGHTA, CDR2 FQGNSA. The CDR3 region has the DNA TGTGCCAGCAGCTTGTATGAGAACACCGGGGAGCTGTTTTTT. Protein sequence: CASSLYENTGELFF.

CDR3 amino acids: CASSQTGASYEQYF. CDR3 nucleotide sequence: TGTGCCAGCTCACAGACAGGGGCCTCCTACGAGCAGTACTTC. The chain carries TRBV18 and TRBJ2-5; 8 bases match TRBD1. Matching the DNA end better, TRBJ2-7 makes the J call doubtful. The V gene's germline CDR1 is KGHSH and CDR2 LQKENI. The CDR3 has 14 amino acids.

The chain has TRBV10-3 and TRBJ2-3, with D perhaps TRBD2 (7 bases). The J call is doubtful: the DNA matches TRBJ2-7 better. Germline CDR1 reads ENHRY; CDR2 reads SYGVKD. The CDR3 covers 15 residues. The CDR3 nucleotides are TGTGCCATCAGAGGGGGGGCTTGGGGTACGAACGAGCAGTACTTC. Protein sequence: CAIRGGAWGTNEQYF.

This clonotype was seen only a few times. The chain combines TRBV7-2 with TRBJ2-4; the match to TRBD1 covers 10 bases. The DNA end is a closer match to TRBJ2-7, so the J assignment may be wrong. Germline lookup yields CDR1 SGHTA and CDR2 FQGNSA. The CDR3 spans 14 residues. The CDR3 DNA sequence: TGTGCCAGCAGCCGGGACAGGGGAACCTACGAGCAGTACTTC. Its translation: CASSRDRGTYEQYF.

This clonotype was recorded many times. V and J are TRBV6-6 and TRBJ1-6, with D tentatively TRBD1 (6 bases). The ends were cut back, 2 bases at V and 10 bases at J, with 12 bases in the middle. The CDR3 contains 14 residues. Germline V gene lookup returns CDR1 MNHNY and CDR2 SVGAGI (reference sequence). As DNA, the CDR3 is TGTGCCAGCAGTTACGGGGGGGCTCAGTCACCCCTCCACTTT. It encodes CASSYGGAQSPLHF.

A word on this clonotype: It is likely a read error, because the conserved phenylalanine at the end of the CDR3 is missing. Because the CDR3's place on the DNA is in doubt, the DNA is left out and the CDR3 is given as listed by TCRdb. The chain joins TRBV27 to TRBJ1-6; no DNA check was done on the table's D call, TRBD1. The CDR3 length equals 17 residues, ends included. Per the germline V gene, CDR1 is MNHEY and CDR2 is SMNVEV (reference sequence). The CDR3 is CASVNRGLTFNEQFFGP.

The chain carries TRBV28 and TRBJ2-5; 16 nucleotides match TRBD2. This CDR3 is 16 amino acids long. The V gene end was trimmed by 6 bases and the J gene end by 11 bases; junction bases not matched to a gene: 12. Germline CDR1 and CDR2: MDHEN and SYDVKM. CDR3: CASRGLAGGGVREQYF. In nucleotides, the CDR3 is TGTGCCAGCAGGGGACTAGCGGGAGGGGGGGTGAGAGAGCAGTACTTC.

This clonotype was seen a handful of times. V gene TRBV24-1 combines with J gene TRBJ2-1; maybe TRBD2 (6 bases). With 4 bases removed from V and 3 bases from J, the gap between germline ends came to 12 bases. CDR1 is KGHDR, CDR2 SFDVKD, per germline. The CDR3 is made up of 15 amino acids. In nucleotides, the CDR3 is TGTGCCACCAGTGAAAGGCGGGATCACTACAATGAGCAGTTCTTC. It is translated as CATSERRDHYNEQFF.

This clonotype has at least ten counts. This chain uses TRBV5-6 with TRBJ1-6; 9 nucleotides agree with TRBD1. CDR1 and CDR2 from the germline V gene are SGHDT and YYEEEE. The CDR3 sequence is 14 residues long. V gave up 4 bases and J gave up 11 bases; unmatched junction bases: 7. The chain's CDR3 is CASSHGQGNPPLHF. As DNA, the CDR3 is TGTGCCAGCAGCCACGGACAGGGGAATCCACCCCTCCACTTT.

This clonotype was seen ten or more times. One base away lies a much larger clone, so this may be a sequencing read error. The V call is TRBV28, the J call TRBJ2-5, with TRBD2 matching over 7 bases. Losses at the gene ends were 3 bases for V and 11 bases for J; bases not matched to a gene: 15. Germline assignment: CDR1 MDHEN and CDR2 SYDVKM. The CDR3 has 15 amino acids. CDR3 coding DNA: TGTGCCAGCAGTTTGCCGCTAGCGGCATACAATGAGCAGTACTTC. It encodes CASSLPLAAYNEQYF.

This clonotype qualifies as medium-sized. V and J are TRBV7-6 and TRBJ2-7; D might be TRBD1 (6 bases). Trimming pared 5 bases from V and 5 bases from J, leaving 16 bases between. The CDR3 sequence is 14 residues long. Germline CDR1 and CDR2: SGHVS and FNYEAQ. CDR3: CASSVDSYQNEQYF. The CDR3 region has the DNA TGTGCCAGCAGCGTGGACAGTTATCAGAACGAGCAGTACTTC.

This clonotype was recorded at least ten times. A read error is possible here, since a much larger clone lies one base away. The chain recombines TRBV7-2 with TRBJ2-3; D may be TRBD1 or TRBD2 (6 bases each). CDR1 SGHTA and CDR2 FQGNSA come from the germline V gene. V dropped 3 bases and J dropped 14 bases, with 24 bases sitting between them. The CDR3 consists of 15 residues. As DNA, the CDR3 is TGTGCCAGCAGCTTGATGGGGGGCAACACCGGGGAGCTGTATTTT. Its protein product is CASSLMGGNTGELYF.

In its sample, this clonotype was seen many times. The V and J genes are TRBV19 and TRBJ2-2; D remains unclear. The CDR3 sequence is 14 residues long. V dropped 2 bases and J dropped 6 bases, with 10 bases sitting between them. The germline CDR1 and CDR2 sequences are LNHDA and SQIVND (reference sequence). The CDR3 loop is CASSINFIAGELFF. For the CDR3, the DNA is TGTGCCAGTAGTATAAATTTTATCGCCGGGGAGCTGTTTTTT.

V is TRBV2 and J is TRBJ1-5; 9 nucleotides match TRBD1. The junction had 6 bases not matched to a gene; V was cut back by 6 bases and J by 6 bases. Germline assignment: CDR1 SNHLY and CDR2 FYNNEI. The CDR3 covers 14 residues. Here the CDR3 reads CASRPGQGLQPQHF. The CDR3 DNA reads TGTGCCAGCAGGCCGGGACAGGGTCTTCAGCCCCAGCATTTT.

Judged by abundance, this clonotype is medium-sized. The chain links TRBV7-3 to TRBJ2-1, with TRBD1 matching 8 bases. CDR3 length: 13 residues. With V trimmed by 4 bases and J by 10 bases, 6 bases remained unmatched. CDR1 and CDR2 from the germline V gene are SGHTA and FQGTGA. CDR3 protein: CASSSPDREEQFF. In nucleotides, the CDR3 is TGTGCCAGCAGCTCCCCGGACAGGGAAGAGCAGTTCTTC.

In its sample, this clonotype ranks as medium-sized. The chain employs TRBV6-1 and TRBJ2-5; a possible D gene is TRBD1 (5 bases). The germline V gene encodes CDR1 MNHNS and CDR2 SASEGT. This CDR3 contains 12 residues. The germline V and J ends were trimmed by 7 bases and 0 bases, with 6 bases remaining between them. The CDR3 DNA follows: TGTGCCAGCACAGGGAACCAAGAGACCCAGTACTTC. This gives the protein CASTGNQETQYF.

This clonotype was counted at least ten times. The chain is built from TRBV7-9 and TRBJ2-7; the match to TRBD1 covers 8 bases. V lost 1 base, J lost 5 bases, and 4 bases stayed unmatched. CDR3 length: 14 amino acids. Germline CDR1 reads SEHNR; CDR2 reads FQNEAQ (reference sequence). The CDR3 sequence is CASSLGTGYDEQYF. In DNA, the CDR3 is TGTGCCAGCAGCTTAGGGACAGGGTACGACGAGCAGTACTTC.

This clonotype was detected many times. CDR3 DNA sequence: TGTGCCAGCCTTTCTCAGGGGTCAAGTAATTCACCCCTCCACTTT. Its protein product is CASLSQGSSNSPLHF. The chain uses TRBV27 and TRBJ1-6; D possibly corresponds to TRBD1 (6 bases). Per the germline V gene, CDR1 is MNHEY and CDR2 is SMNVEV (reference sequence). This CDR3 contains 15 residues. Trimming pared 8 bases from V and 6 bases from J, leaving 17 bases between.

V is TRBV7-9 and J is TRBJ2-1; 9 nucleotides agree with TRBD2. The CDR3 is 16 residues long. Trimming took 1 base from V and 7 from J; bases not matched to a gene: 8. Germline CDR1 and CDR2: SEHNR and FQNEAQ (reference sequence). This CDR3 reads CASSLVGAGGRNEQFF. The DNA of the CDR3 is TGTGCCAGCAGCTTAGTCGGAGCGGGAGGAAGGAATGAGCAGTTCTTC. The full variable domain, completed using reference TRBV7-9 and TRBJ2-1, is DTGVSQNPRHKITKRGQNVTFRCDPISEHNRLYWYRQTLGQGPEFLTYFQNEAQLEKSRLLSDRFSAERPKGSFSTLEIQRTEQGDSAMYLCASSLVGAGGRNEQFFGPGTRLTVL.

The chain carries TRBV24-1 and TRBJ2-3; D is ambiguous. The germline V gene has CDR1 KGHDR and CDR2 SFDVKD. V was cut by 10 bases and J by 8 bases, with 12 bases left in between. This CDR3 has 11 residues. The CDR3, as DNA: TGTGCCACGGGTACGGAAGGTACGCAGTATTTT. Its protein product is CATGTEGTQYF.

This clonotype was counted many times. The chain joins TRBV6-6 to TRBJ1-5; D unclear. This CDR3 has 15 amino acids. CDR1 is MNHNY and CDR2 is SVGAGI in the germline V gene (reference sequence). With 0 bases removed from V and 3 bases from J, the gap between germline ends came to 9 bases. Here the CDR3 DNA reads TGTGCCAGCAGTTACTCAGGAAACGACAATCAGCCCCAGCATTTT. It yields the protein CASSYSGNDNQPQHF.

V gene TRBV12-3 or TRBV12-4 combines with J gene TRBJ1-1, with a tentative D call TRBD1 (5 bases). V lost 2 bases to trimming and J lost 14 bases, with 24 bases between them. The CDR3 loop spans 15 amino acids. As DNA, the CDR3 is TGTGCCAGCAGTTTAAGGGGACTAGGGGATTTCAAGCAGTTCTTT. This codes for CASSLRGLGDFKQFF.